Here is one TCR beta chain with its context. This entry comes from a study of T cell responses to AZD1222 COVID-19 vaccine. TCRdb's copy holds only in-frame clones and misses some; the assay was immunoSEQ multiplex PCR. The data contain about 75,000 clones, about 87% of them singletons. CDR1 is MNHNY and CDR2 is SVGAGI in the germline V gene (reference sequence). The V segment lost 5 bases and the J segment 6 bases; nucleotides outside the gene matches: 3. The CDR3 length is 13 residues. This TCR was recovered from an adult who received the MenACWY meningococcal vaccine as a control. The V gene is TRBV6-6, the J gene TRBJ1-2; 10 bases align to TRBD1. The material sequenced was peripheral blood, taken 28 days after the second dose of the MenACWY control vaccine. The CDR3 DNA reads TGTGCCAGCAGTCCGGACAGGGGGAATGGCTACACCTTC. Translated, it gives CASSPDRGNGYTF.